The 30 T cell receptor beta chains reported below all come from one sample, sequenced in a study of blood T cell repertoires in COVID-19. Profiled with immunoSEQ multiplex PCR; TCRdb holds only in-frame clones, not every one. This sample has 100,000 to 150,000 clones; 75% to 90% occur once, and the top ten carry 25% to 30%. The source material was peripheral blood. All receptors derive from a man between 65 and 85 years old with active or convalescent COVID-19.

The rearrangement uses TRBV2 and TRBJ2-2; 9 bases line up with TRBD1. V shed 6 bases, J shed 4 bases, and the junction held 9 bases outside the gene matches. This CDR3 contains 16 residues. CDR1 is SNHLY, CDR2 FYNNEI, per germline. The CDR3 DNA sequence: TGTGCCAGCAGCGAACAGGGGGCAACAGGCACCGGGGAGCTGTTTTTT. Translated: CASSEQGATGTGELFF.

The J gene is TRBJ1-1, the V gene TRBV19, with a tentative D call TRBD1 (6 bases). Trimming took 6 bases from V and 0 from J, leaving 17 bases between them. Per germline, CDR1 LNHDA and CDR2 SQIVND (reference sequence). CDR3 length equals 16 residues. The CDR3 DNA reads TGTGCCAGTAGCCCCCCCGTCGACAGGCTGAACACTGAAGCTTTCTTT. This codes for CASSPPVDRLNTEAFF.

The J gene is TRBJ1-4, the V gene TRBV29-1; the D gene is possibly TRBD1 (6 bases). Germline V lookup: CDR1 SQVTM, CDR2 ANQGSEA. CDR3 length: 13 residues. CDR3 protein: CSITRGTNEKLFF. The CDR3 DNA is TGCAGTATCACCAGGGGAACTAATGAAAAACTGTTTTTT.

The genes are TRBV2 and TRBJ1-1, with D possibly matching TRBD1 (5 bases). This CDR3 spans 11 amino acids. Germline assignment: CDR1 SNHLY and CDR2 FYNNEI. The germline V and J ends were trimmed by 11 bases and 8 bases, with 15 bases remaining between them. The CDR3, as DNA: TGTGCCGGGAGGGAGGGACCCGAAGCTTTCTTT. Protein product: CAGREGPEAFF.

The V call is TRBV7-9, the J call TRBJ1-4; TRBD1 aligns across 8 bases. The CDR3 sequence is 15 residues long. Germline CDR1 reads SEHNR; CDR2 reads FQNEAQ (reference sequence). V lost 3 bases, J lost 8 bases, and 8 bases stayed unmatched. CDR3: CASSLLGQAGEKLFF. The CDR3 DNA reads TGTGCCAGCAGCTTGTTGGGACAGGCCGGGGAAAAACTGTTTTTT.

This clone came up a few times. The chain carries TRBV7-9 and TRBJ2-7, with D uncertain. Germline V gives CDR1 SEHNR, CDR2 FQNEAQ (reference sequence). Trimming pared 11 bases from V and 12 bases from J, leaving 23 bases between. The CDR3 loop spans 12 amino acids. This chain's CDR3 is CAGHLRSKIGYF. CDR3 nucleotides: TGTGCCGGCCACTTAAGGAGTAAAATCGGGTACTTC.

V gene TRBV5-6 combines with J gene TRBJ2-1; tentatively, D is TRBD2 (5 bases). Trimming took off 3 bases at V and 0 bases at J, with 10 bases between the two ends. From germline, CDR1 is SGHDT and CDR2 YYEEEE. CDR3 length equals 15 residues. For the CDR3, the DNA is TGTGCCAGCAGCTCCCCCAGCGGCTCCTACAATGAGCAGTTCTTC. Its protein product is CASSSPSGSYNEQFF. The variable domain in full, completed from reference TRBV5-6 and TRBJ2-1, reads DAGVTQSPTHLIKTRGQQVTLRCSPKSGHDTVSWYQQALGQGPQFIFQYYEEEERQRGNFPDRFSGHQFPNYSSELNVNALLLGDSALYLCASSSPSGSYNEQFFGPGTRLTVL.

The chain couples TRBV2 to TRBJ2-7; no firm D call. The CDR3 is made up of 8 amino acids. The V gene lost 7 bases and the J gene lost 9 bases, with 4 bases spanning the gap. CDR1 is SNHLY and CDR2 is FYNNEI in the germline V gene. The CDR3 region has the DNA TGTGCCAGCAACGGGCAGTACTTC. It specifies CASNGQYF. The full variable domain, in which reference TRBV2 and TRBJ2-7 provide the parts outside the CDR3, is EPEVTQTPSHQVTQMGQEVILRCVPISNHLYFYWYRQILGQKVEFLVSFYNNEISEKSEIFDDQFSVERPDGSNFTLKIRSTKLEDSAMYFCASNGQYFGPGTRLTVT.

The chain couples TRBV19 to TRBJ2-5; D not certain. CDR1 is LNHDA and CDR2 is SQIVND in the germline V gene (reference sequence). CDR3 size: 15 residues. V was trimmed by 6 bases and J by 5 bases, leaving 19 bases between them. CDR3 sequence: CASREAGKAGETQYF. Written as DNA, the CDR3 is TGTGCCAGTAGGGAAGCCGGAAAAGCCGGGGAGACCCAGTACTTC.

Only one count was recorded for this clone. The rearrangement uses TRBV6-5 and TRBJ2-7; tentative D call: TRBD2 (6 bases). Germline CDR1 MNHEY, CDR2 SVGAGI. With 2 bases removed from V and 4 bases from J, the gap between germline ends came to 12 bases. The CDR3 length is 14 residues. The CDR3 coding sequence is TGTGCCAGCAGTTACATGGTTGGGGGGTACGAGCAGTACTTC. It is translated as CASSYMVGGYEQYF.

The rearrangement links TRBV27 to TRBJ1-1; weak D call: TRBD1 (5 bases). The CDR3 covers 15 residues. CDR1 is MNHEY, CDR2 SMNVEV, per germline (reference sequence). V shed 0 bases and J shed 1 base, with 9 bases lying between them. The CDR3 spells CASSLSGLTNTEAFF. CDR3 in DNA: TGTGCCAGCAGTTTATCGGGGCTAACGAACACTGAAGCTTTCTTT.

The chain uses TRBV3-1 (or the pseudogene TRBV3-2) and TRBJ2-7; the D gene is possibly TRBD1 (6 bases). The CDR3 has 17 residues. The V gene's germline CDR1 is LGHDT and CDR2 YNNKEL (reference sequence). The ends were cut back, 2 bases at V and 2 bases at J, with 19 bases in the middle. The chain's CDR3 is CASSQSITGRVPYEQYF. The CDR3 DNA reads TGTGCCAGCAGCCAATCTATAACAGGGAGAGTTCCCTACGAGCAGTACTTC.

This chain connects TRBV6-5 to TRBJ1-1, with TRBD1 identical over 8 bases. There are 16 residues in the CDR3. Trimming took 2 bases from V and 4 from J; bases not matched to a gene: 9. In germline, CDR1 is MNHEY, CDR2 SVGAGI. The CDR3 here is CASSYPDRGRRTEAFF. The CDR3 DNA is TGTGCCAGCAGTTACCCCGACAGGGGACGTCGCACTGAAGCTTTCTTT.

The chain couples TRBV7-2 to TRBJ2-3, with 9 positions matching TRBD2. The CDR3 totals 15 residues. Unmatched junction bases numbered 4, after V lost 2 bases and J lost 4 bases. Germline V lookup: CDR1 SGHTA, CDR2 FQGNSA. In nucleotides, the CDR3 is TGTGCCAGCAGCTTACTAGCGGGACTAGCAGATACGCAGTATTTT. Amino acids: CASSLLAGLADTQYF.

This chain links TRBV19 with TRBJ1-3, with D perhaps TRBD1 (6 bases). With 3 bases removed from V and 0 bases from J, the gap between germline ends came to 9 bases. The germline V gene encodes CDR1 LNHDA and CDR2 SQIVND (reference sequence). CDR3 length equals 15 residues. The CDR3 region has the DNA TGTGCCAGTAGTATTTGGGGGCTCTCTGGAAACACCATATATTTT. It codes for CASSIWGLSGNTIYF.

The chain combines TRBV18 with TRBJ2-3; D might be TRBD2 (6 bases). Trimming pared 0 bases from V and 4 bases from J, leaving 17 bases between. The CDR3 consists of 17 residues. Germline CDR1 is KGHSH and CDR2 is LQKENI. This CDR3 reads CASSPPNEGTRADTQYF. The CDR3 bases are TGTGCCAGCTCACCACCCAACGAGGGGACTCGCGCAGATACGCAGTATTTT.

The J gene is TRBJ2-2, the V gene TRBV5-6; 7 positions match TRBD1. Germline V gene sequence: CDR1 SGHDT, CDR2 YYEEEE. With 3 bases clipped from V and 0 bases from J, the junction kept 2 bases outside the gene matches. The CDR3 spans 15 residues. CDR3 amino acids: CASSSGTANTGELFF. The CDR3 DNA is TGTGCCAGCAGCTCGGGGACAGCGAACACCGGGGAGCTGTTTTTT.

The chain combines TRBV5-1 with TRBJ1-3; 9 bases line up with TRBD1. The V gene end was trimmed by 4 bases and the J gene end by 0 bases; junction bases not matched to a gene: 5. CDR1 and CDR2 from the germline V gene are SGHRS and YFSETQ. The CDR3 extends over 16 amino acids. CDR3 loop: CASSRGTGSSGNTIYF. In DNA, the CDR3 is TGCGCCAGCAGCCGGGGGACAGGGAGCTCTGGAAACACCATATATTTT.

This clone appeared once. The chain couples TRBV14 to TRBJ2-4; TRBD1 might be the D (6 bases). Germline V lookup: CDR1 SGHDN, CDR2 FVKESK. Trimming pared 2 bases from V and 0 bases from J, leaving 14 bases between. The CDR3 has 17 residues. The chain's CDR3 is CASSQIQGSKAKNIQYF. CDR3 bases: TGTGCCAGCAGCCAAATCCAGGGGTCTAAAGCCAAAAACATTCAGTACTTC.

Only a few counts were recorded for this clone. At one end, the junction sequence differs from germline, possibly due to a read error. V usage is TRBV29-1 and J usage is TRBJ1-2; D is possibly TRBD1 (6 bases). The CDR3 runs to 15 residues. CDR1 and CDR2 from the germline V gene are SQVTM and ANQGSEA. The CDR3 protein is CSGEGLDRSLYGYTF. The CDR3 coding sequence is TGCAGCGGTGAAGGGCTTGACAGGAGCCTCTATGGCTACACCTTC.

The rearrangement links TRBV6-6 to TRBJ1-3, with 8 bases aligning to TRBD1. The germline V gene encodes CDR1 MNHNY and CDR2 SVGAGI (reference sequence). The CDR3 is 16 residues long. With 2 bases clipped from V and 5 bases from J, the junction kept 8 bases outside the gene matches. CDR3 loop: CASSYRLQGGRNTIYF. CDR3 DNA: TGTGCCAGCAGTTACCGCTTACAGGGGGGTAGAAACACCATATATTTT.

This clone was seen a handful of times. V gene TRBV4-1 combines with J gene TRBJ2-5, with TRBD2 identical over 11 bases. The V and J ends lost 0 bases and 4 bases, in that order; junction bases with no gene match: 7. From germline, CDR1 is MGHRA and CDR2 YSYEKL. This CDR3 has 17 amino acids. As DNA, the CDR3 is TGCGCCAGCAGCCAAGACGGGCTAGCGGGAGGAGGAGAGACCCAGTACTTC. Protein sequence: CASSQDGLAGGGETQYF.

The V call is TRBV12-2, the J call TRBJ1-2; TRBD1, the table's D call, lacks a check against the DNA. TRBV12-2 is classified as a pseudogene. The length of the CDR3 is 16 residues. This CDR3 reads CASRPPGTGNNYGYTF. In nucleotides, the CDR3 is TGTGCAAGTCGTCCCCCCGGGACAGGGAACAACTATGGCTACACCTTC.

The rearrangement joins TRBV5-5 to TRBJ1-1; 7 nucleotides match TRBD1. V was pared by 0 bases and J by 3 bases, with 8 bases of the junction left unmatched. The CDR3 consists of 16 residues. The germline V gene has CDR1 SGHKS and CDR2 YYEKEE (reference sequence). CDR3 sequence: CASSLDAGGTHTEAFF. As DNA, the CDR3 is TGTGCCAGCAGCTTGGACGCAGGGGGTACGCACACTGAAGCTTTCTTT.

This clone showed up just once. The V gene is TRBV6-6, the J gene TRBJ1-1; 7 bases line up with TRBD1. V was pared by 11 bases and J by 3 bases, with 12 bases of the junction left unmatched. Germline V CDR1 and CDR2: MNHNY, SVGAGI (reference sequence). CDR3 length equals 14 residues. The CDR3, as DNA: TGTGCCGGAGCGGTAGGGGGCTTGTACACTGAAGCTTTCTTT. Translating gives CAGAVGGLYTEAFF.

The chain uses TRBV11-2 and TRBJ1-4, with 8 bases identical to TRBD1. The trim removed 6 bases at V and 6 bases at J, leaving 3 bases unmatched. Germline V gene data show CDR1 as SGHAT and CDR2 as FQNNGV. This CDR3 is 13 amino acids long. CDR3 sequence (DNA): TGTGCCAGCAGTACGACAGGGGATGAAAAACTGTTTTTT. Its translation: CASSTTGDEKLFF.

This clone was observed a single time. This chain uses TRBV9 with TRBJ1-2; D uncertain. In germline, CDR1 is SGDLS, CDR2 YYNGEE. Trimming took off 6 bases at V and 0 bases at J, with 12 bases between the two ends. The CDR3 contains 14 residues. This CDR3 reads CASTPDTSNYGYTF. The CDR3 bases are TGTGCCAGCACCCCTGACACATCTAACTATGGCTACACCTTC. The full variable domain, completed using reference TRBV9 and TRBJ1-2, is DSGVTQTPKHLITATGQRVTLRCSPRSGDLSVYWYQQSLDQGLQFLIQYYNGEERAKGNILERFSAQQFPDLHSELNLSSLELGDSALYFCASTPDTSNYGYTFGSGTRLTVV.

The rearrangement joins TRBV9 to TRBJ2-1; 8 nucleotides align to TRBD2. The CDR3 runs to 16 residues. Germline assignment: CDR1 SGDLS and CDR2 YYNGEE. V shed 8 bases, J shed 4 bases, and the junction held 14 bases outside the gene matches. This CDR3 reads CASRELAGGLYNEQFF. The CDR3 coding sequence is TGTGCCAGTAGGGAACTGGCGGGAGGCTTGTACAATGAGCAGTTCTTC.

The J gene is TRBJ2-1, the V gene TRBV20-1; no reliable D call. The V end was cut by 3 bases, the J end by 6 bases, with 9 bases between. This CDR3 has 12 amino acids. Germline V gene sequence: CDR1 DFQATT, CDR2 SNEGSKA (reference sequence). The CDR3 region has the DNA TGCAGTGCTAGTCTACTTACCAATGAGCAGTTCTTC. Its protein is CSASLLTNEQFF.

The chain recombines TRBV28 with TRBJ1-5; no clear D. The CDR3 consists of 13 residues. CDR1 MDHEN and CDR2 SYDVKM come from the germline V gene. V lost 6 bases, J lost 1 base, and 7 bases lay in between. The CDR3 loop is CASSRGSNQPQHF. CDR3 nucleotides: TGTGCCAGCAGCCGAGGGAGCAATCAGCCCCAGCATTTT.